The text below deals with one TCR beta chain. Antigen unknown. This sample is part of a study of cytomegalovirus exposure and HLA in healthy donors. Overall study results and limits: Later analysis associated a missense DCLRE1C variant with TCR beta V- and J-gene trimming. There were three CMV-associated chains whose specificity for CMV antigens was confirmed in vitro. Apparent HLA restriction characterized most CMV-associated TCR beta chains in a later analysis.

CDR3 size: 14 residues. From germline, CDR1 is SGDLS and CDR2 YYNGEE. With 0 bases clipped from V and 8 bases from J, the junction kept 5 bases outside the gene matches. PCR was performed using 60 Vbeta and 13 Jbeta primers. Using immunoSEQ multiplex PCR, the repertoire was profiled, and TCRdb retains in-frame clones only, with some absent. The table has about 130,000 clones, roughly four fifths seen once; the top ten hold approximately 1.8%. The chain joins TRBV9 to TRBJ2-1, with TRBD1 matching 7 bases. What was sequenced was PBMCs. The TCR comes from a woman aged 50 to 60 in good health and CMV-seronegative. Here the CDR3 DNA reads TGTGCCAGCAGCGTAGGACAGGGTGGATATGAGCAGTTCTTC. This gives the protein CASSVGQGGYEQFF.